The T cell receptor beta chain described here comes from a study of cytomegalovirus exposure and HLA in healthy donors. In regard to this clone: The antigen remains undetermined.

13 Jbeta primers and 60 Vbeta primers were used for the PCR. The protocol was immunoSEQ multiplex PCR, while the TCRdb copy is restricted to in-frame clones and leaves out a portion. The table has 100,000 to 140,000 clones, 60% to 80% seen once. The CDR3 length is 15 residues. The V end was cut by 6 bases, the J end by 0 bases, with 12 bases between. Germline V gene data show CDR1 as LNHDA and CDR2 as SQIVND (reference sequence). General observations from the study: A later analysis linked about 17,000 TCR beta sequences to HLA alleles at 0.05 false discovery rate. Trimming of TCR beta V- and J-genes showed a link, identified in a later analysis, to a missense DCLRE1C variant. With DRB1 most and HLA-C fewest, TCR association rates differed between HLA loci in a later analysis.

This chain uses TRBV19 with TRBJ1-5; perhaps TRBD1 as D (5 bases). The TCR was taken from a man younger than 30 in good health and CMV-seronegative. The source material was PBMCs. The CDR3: CASSSGAGSNQPQHF. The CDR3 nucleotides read TGTGCCAGTAGCAGCGGGGCGGGTAGCAATCAGCCCCAGCATTTT.